This T cell receptor (beta chain) is from a study of shared clonotypes between healthy human individuals. The CDR3 sequence is 16 residues long. The germline gives CDR1 MGHRA, CDR2 YSYEKL. V was clipped by 0 bases and J by 5 bases; unmatched bases: 7. Only in-frame clones appear in the TCRdb table, and some are missing; sequencing was by immunoSEQ multiplex PCR. Of some 490,000 clones in the sample, approximately 82% were seen once. The J gene is TRBJ1-5, the V gene TRBV4-1; the match to TRBD1 covers 7 bases. This receptor was taken from a woman aged 40 to 50 in good health. Some clones in this sample may be carry-over from other donors' samples. Source material: PBMCs. The CDR3 is CASSQDQNRGYQPQHF. The CDR3 DNA is TGCGCCAGCAGCCAAGATCAGAACAGGGGCTATCAGCCCCAGCATTTT.